This TCR beta chain stems from a study of OX40 agonist ivuxolimab in advanced cancers. Study overall: From about 20 to 79 years was the age range, with a mean of around 60 years, and around 80% were male.

Study results and caveats: Dose levels from 0.1 to 3.0 mg/kg saw CD4+ and CD8+ blood T cells expand clonally by week 6. Relatively little clonal expansion, among the lowest observed, appeared in partial responders at 0.1-3.0 mg/kg.

This clone has only a few counts. The target antigen is unknown. Baseline, cycle 4 day 1, and cycle 7 day 1 were the blood sampling points. TCRdb's table, derived via immunoSEQ multiplex PCR, lists solely in-frame clones and lacks some. This repertoire shows about 40,000 clones, around 82% found once; its top ten account for about 2%. The starting material was CD4+ or CD8+ T cells sorted from blood, obtained in a trial of the OX40 agonist ivuxolimab. This sequence originates from an adult with an advanced solid tumor such as melanoma, head and neck, liver or kidney cancer.

CDR3 amino acids: CASSPQHGTEAFF. CDR3 DNA sequence: TGTGCCAGCTCACCCCAGCATGGCACTGAAGCTTTCTTT. The gene calls are TRBV18 and TRBJ1-1; the D is unclear. V gave up 3 bases and J gave up 4 bases, with 9 bases separating them. The CDR3 totals 13 residues. CDR1 is KGHSH, CDR2 LQKENI, per germline.